The source of this T cell receptor (beta chain) is a study of blood T cell repertoires in COVID-19 (dated by TCRdb to 2020 to 2021). With regard to the full study: Samples covering the acute and convalescent phases of COVID-19 were provided by collaborators in the United States, Italy and Spain. The material from the prospective study consisted of cDNA or gDNA derived from T cells, B-cell-depleted T cells, or PBMCs. The dataset comprised deeply sampled blood TCRbeta repertoires from subjects exposed to, actively infected with, or recovered from COVID-19. The repertoires were made available in a free public database intended to serve as a resource for research on the immune response to SARS-CoV-2. Samples were obtained from the ongoing ImmuneRACE study (first 160 participants) and from 1,000 to 1,500 subjects provided by 6 global collaborators. The sample metadata nearly always contained a de-identified subject ID, COVID-19 status, age in years and sex. Where available, HLA class I and class II types were taken from metadata supplied by the sample provider and were not determined by assay-based typing. What the authors observed across the whole study: The amount of clinical and demographic metadata varied by source and participant and was provided uncurated.

At one collaborating source in Seattle, patients were enrolled during active infection and were followed longitudinally through the course of disease. Each collaborating institution followed its own protocols to collect whole blood in K2EDTA tubes. For TCRbeta analysis, collaborators shipped samples in one of three forms: frozen whole blood, isolated PBMCs, or DNA extracted from either of those sample types. TCRbeta CDR3 regions were amplified from genomic DNA by means of the immunoSEQ Assay, a bias-controlled multiplex PCR. The published analysis was carried out like this. Nucleated cell counts per sample were estimated from amplification of reference gene primers within the assay. To quantify the absolute abundance of each unique TCRbeta CDR3 rearrangement, sequence reads were collapsed and filtered. Productive Simpson clonality was computed per sample as the square root of Simpson's diversity index over productive rearrangements. TCRdb mirrors the immuneACCESS table, restricted to in-frame sequences. Some clones are absent from its copies; in checked studies, under half trace to an unresolved V gene, and the reason for the others is unknown. The V and J calls and clone size are taken from that table; D and trimming were inferred from the DNA. The sample has about 320,000 clones on record, approximately 88% of them singletons. The leading ten clones occupy around 1.6% of the sample.

As concerns this clone: The target of this receptor is not known. No per-base quality is available; no much larger clone lies one base away.

Reading from cysteine to phenylalanine, the CDR3 counts 13 amino acids. Only CDR3 DNA remains: 39 bases, in frame from the first base. V ends up 6 bases short and J 6 bases short, with an unmatched junction base count of 5. CDR1 and CDR2, per the germline V gene (reference sequence), are MNHEY and SMNVEV. The receptor was derived from a woman aged 25 to 39 with COVID-19, enrolled during active disease. The rearranged segments are TRBV27 and TRBJ1-2; 9 middle bases align to TRBD1. Material: peripheral blood. The DNA reads TGTGCCAGCAGGGGACAGGGCGTCGATGGCTACACCTTC. This codes for CASRGQGVDGYTF.